Listed below are T cell receptor beta chains from one sample, sequenced in a study of type 1 regulatory T cells. Their antigen targets remain unknown. TCRdb passed the reads through MiXCR, listing each CDR3 protein once. The table has about 42,000 distinct CDR3 sequences, approximately 12% seen once; the top ten hold roughly 8%. The sequenced sample was cultured non-Tr1 T cells, either the whole culture or a sorted T cell fraction (not recorded which). All receptors come from a human donor in good health. Both conserved end residues are part of each CDR3. A D gene is named only where the DNA matches it firmly. Clone size appears in some rows only: once, few, many, or a class for an expanded clone.

>TRBJ1-6|few|NA|14|TRBV7-2
TGTGCCAGCAGCTTGGTCCAGGGTAATTCACCCCTCCACTTT
CASSLVQGNSPLHF
>TRBJ2-5|medium-sized|NA|12|TRBV20-1
TGCAGTGCTACAGGCCGCCAAGAGACCCAGTACTTC
CSATGRQETQYF
>TRBJ2-3|NA|TRBD1|16|TRBV27
TGTGCCAGCAGTCCGGGACAGGGAGCGAACACAGATACGCAGTATTTT
CASSPGQGANTDTQYF
>TRBJ1-2|many|NA|12|TRBV29-1
TGCAGCGCGGTAGGTGGGACGGACGGCTACACCTTC
CSAVGGTDGYTF
>TRBJ1-2|NA|NA|11|TRBV7-2
TGTGCCAGCAGCTTAATGGGAGGCTACACCTTC
CASSLMGGYTF
>TRBJ2-1|many|TRBD2|16|TRBV25-1
TGTGCCAGCGCCCCCCCGGGACTAGCGGGAGGGCGTGAGCAGTTCTTC
CASAPPGLAGGREQFF
>TRBJ1-5|many|NA|15|TRBV28
TGTGCCAGCAGCTACGGGTTATACAGCAATCAGCCCCAGCATTTT
CASSYGLYSNQPQHF
>TRBJ2-3|NA|TRBD2|14|TRBV20-1
TGCAGCCCTCCCATACTAGCGGCAACGGATACGCAGTATTTT
CSPPILAATDTQYF
>TRBJ2-3|many|NA|14|TRBV24-1
TGTGCCACCAGTGACCCGGGACTCCCAGATACGCAGTATTTT
CATSDPGLPDTQYF
>TRBJ2-1|many|NA|15|TRBV5-1
TGCGCCAGCAGCTTGGTGTCTAGCATGGACAATGAGCAGTTCTTC
CASSLVSSMDNEQFF
>TRBJ1-5|many|NA|15|TRBV4-1
TGCGCCAGCAGCCAAGATCAGACAAGCAATCAGCCCCAGCATTTT
CASSQDQTSNQPQHF
>TRBJ2-2|few|NA|16|TRBV5-1
TGCGCCAGCAGCTTGGAGACCCAAACCATGGCCGGGGAGCTGTTTTTT
CASSLETQTMAGELFF
>TRBJ2-3|many|NA|14|TRBV5-1
TGCGCCAGCAGAAGATGGACAGACACAGATACGCAGTATTTT
CASRRWTDTDTQYF
>TRBJ2-3|many|NA|13|TRBV24-1
TGTGCCACCAGCAGGGACGGCACAGATACGCAGTATTTT
CATSRDGTDTQYF
>TRBJ1-2|NA|NA|13|TRBV7-2
TGTGCCAGCAGCACCTCGGTGACCTATGGCTACACCTTC
CASSTSVTYGYTF
>TRBJ2-2|many|TRBD2|15|TRBV20-1
TGCAGTGCTAGGTCTAGCGGGAGGAACACCGGGGAGCTGTTTTTT
CSARSSGRNTGELFF
>TRBJ2-2|many|TRBD1|13|TRBV2
TGTGCCACCAGACAGGGGTACACCGGGGAGCTGTTTTTT
CATRQGYTGELFF
>TRBJ2-7|NA|NA|12|TRBV12-3/TRBV12-4
TGTGCCAGCACTAGAGGACAGAACGAGCAGTACTTC
CASTRGQNEQYF
>TRBJ2-1|NA|NA|15|TRBV5-1
TGCGCCAGCAGCTTTCAACAGGGAGTCTACAATGAGCAGTTCTTC
CASSFQQGVYNEQFF
>TRBJ2-7|medium-sized|NA|16|TRBV5-1
TGCGCCAGCAGCTCGGGAGGACTAGGGGGGATACTGGAGCAGTACTTC
CASSSGGLGGILEQYF
>TRBJ2-7|many|TRBD2|18|TRBV20-1
TGCAGTGCCCCGGGGGGACTAGCTAAGTCCTTCAACGCCTACGAGCAGTACTTC
CSAPGGLAKSFNAYEQYF
>TRBJ1-4|NA|NA|13|TRBV11-2
TGTGCCAGCAGTAAAGGGGTTAATGAAAAACTGTTTTTT
CASSKGVNEKLFF
>TRBJ2-2|NA|TRBD1|16|TRBV5-1
TGCGCCAGCAGCTCCGGGACAGTCCTGAACACCGGGGAGCTGTTTTTT
CASSSGTVLNTGELFF
>TRBJ2-7|medium-sized|TRBD2|12|TRBV6-2/TRBV6-3
TGTGCCAGCAGCCGGGGGGCCTACGAGCAGTACTTC
CASSRGAYEQYF
>TRBJ2-2|many|NA|14|TRBV12-3/TRBV12-4
TGTGCCAGCAGCAACTTAGGGAACACCGGGGAGCTGTTTTTT
CASSNLGNTGELFF
>TRBJ2-5|NA|NA|11|TRBV29-1
TGCAGCGCCGAGAGGGGTCAGACCCAGTACTTC
CSAERGQTQYF
>TRBJ1-6|NA|NA|14|TRBV20-1
TGCAGTGCTAGACAGAGCTCCTATAATTCACCCCTCCACTTT
CSARQSSYNSPLHF
>TRBJ1-2|NA|TRBD1|15|TRBV7-2
TGTGCCGGCAGCTCTCCGGGACAGGGCGACTATGGCTACACCTTC
CAGSSPGQGDYGYTF
>TRBJ1-6|few|TRBD1|15|TRBV15
TGTGCCACCAGCAGAGATCTCAGGGGGGATTCACCCCTCCACTTT
CATSRDLRGDSPLHF
>TRBJ2-7|few|NA|14|TRBV30
TGTGCCTGGAGTGTACTTGCAACCCAGTACGAGCAGTACTTC
CAWSVLATQYEQYF
>TRBJ2-7|many|NA|15|TRBV7-8
TGTGCCAGCAGCTTTCAACGAACAGGGTTTTTCGAGCAGTACTTC
CASSFQRTGFFEQYF
>TRBJ2-1|NA|NA|12|TRBV6-6
TGTGCCAGCAGTGTGGGACCGGAGGAGCAGTTCTTC
CASSVGPEEQFF
>TRBJ2-4|few|NA|14|TRBV19
TGTGCCACCAGAAGGAAAGGGGAGACAAACATTCAGTACTTC
CATRRKGETNIQYF
>TRBJ1-4|many|TRBD1|16|TRBV5-1
TGCGCCAGCAGCTTCCAAGGGACAGGGGGCGGTGAAAAACTGTTTTTT
CASSFQGTGGGEKLFF
>TRBJ1-5|many|TRBD1|15|TRBV27
TGTGCCAGCAGTCCCCGAACAGGGGGGGATCAGCCCCAGCATTTT
CASSPRTGGDQPQHF
>TRBJ1-2|few|NA|13|TRBV20-1
TGCAGTGCTCCACCGACAGACGGCTCCGGCTACACCTTC
CSAPPTDGSGYTF
>TRBJ2-7|many|NA|14|TRBV12-3/TRBV12-4
TGTGCCAGCAGTCGGGCCTTTGGCACCTACGAGCAGTACTTC
CASSRAFGTYEQYF
>TRBJ2-3|many|NA|17|TRBV20-1
TGCAGTGCTAGTGCAGTCCTCCGAAGGAGCCACACAGATACGCAGTATTTT
CSASAVLRRSHTDTQYF
>TRBJ2-1|many|TRBD2|14|TRBV10-3
TGTGCCATCAGTTTGGGACTAGCGGACAATGAGCAGTTCTTC
CAISLGLADNEQFF
>TRBJ1-5|few|NA|15|TRBV6-6
TGTGCCAGCAGGTGGGGGGGCACGGGCAATCAGTCCCAGCATTTT
CASRWGGTGNQSQHF
>TRBJ2-7|few|NA|13|TRBV12-3/TRBV12-4
TGTGCCAGCAGTAGAGGGACGAACTACGAGCAGTACTTC
CASSRGTNYEQYF
>TRBJ2-1|many|NA|14|TRBV20-1
TGCAGTGCTAGTTGGCCCAGCTCCTACAATGAGCAGTTCTTC
CSASWPSSYNEQFF
>TRBJ2-2|NA|NA|14|TRBV7-9
TGTGCCAGCAGCTCAGGACACAACGCCGGGGAGCTGTTTTTT
CASSSGHNAGELFF
>TRBJ2-5|many|TRBD2|15|TRBV7-3
TGTGCCAGCAGCGAGCAGGGCGGGAGTTGGGAGACCCAGTACTTC
CASSEQGGSWETQYF
>TRBJ1-1|NA|TRBD1|15|TRBV5-6
TGTGCCAGCAGCTTGGTGACAGGGTCAAGCACTGAAGCTTTCTTT
CASSLVTGSSTEAFF
>TRBJ2-2|many|NA|14|TRBV3-1
TGTGCCAGCAGCCAGGCTAGGAGCGCCGGGGAGCTGTTTTTT
CASSQARSAGELFF
>TRBJ2-3|many|NA|14|TRBV2
TGTGCCAGCAGAACGGGAAGAGGCACAGATACGCAGTATTTT
CASRTGRGTDTQYF
>TRBJ1-5|many|NA|14|TRBV4-2
TGTGCCAGCAGCCAAGGGGGGGGGGCTCAGCCCCAGCATTTT
CASSQGGGAQPQHF
>TRBJ2-1|many|TRBD2|15|TRBV5-1
TGCGCCAGCAGCTTGCCCGGGACTAGCGGTAATGAGCAGTTCTTC
CASSLPGTSGNEQFF
>TRBJ1-6|few|NA|15|TRBV5-5
TGTGCCAGCAGCTTGTGGGTGGGTAACGATTCACCCCTCCACTTT
CASSLWVGNDSPLHF
>TRBJ2-1|few|TRBD2|13|TRBV12-3/TRBV12-4
TGTGCCAGCGGGACTAGCGGGAAGGATGAGCAGTTCTTC
CASGTSGKDEQFF